The present T cell receptor (beta chain) was sequenced within a study of cytomegalovirus exposure and HLA in healthy donors. V was clipped by 2 bases and J by 15 bases, with 14 bases between them. There are 12 residues in the CDR3. In germline, CDR1 is KGHSH, CDR2 LQKENI. The assay was immunoSEQ multiplex PCR, and TCRdb's table has in-frame clones only and misses some. The sample holds roughly 45,000 clones, 94% seen once. The V and J genes are TRBV18 and TRBJ2-1, with D perhaps TRBD2 (6 bases). This TCR derives from a woman younger than 35 in good health and CMV-seropositive. Input material: PBMCs. CDR3 loop: CASSPGGLAPFF. In DNA form, the CDR3 reads TGTGCCAGCTCACCAGGTGGGCTAGCGCCGTTCTTC.